Listed below are T cell receptor beta chains from one sample, sequenced in a study of CD8+CD57+ T cells in acquired aplastic anemia. One entry per CDR3 protein results from TCRdb running MiXCR on the reads. The sample carries about 200,000 distinct CDR3 sequences, about half recorded once. Sequenced sample: sorted CD4+, CD8+, or CD8+CD57+ T cells (not recorded which) from PBMCs. These receptor sequences come from a human donor with aplastic anemia. The CDR3 runs from the conserved cysteine through the conserved F or W. D genes are given only for firm matches. The size of a clone is reported for some rows only, either as once, few or many, or as a class for expanded clones.

CDR3 DNA: TGTGCCAGCAGCTTAGATTCAAGACAAGAGACCCAGTACTTC; CDR3 protein: CASSLDSRQETQYF; V gene: TRBV7-9; J gene: TRBJ2-5; clone size: NA; D gene: NA
CDR3 DNA: TGTGCCAGCTCACCCGCGGACAGGGGGCGCGAAAAACTGTTTTTT; CDR3 protein: CASSPADRGREKLFF; V gene: TRBV18; J gene: TRBJ1-4; clone size: few; D gene: TRBD1
CDR3 DNA: TGCAGTGCTCGAACTAGCGGGGGCACAGATACGCAGTATTTT; CDR3 protein: CSARTSGGTDTQYF; V gene: TRBV20-1; J gene: TRBJ2-3; clone size: many; D gene: TRBD2
CDR3 DNA: TGTGCCAGCAGCCTAGACAGATTGGGCACCTACAATGAGCAGTTCTTC; CDR3 protein: CASSLDRLGTYNEQFF; V gene: TRBV11-2; J gene: TRBJ2-1; clone size: NA; D gene: NA
CDR3 DNA: TGTGCCACCAGGGGGGACAGGGCAAACTATGGCTACACCTTC; CDR3 protein: CATRGDRANYGYTF; V gene: TRBV24-1; J gene: TRBJ1-2; clone size: NA; D gene: TRBD1
CDR3 DNA: TGTGCCAGCAGCTCTAGGGGGGCGGGCATGAGCTCCTACGAGCAGTACTTC; CDR3 protein: CASSSRGAGMSSYEQYF; V gene: TRBV7-6; J gene: TRBJ2-7; clone size: many; D gene: NA
CDR3 DNA: TGTGCCAGCAGTTGGGACAGGGGCCATAGCGGCTACACCTTC; CDR3 protein: CASSWDRGHSGYTF; V gene: TRBV12-3/TRBV12-4; J gene: TRBJ1-2; clone size: few; D gene: TRBD1
CDR3 DNA: TGTGCCACCAGCAGCTTGTGGAATGAGCAGTACTTC; CDR3 protein: CATSSLWNEQYF; V gene: TRBV15; J gene: TRBJ2-7; clone size: NA; D gene: NA
CDR3 DNA: TGTGCCAGTAGTATAGAAAACAGCAGACAGTTCTTC; CDR3 protein: CASSIENSRQFF; V gene: TRBV19; J gene: TRBJ2-1; clone size: many; D gene: NA
CDR3 DNA: TGTGCCAGTAGTACCGGACAGGGGGGCGTCGAGCAGTACTTC; CDR3 protein: CASSTGQGGVEQYF; V gene: TRBV19; J gene: TRBJ2-7; clone size: NA; D gene: TRBD1
CDR3 DNA: TGCAGCGTTGAACGGGGACTGCCCTACGAGCAGTACTTC; CDR3 protein: CSVERGLPYEQYF; V gene: TRBV29-1; J gene: TRBJ2-7; clone size: NA; D gene: NA